The entry below gives a single T cell receptor beta chain sequence along with its context. Its target is unknown. The data were obtained in a study of T cell responses to AZD1222 COVID-19 vaccine. Study findings and constraints: Two AZD1222 administrations were followed by greater Spike-specific TCR breadth and depth.

The assay was immunoSEQ multiplex PCR, and TCRdb's table has in-frame clones only and misses some. The sample shows fewer than 180,000 clones, more than 85% of them seen only once. This material consisted of peripheral blood, taken 28 days after the second AZD1222 dose. The source is an adult who received the AZD1222 COVID-19 vaccine.

CDR3 nucleotides: TGCGCCAGCAGTGAATCAGGGGCTAACTATGGCTACACCTTC. Translation: CASSESGANYGYTF. This chain uses TRBV10-2 with TRBJ1-2, with D maybe TRBD1 (6 bases). The V gene's germline CDR1 is WSHSY and CDR2 SAAADI. With 3 bases removed from V and 0 bases from J, the gap between germline ends came to 8 bases. The CDR3 is made up of 14 amino acids.